The clone carrying this T cell receptor (beta chain) was seen at least ten times. The entry originates in a study of tumor and adjacent non-tumor tissue in lung cancer. Study details: Samples averaged around 4 million productive TCRbeta reads each.

This sample's RNA came from whole unsorted tissue. TCRbeta libraries were built with three rounds of nested PCR, modified from ARM-PCR. TCRdb called the multiplex PCR reads again in MiXCR, with one record for every CDR3 protein. Among over 100,000 distinct CDR3 sequences listed, 75% were seen once. Germline values: CDR1 SGHAT, CDR2 FQNNGV. V lost 2 bases and J lost 6; bases outside the gene matches: 6. The CDR3 covers 16 residues. The source material was lung tumor tissue. The TCR was taken from a woman aged 55-75 years with non-small cell lung cancer. V and J are TRBV11-2 and TRBJ2-2; 10 positions match TRBD1. CDR3: CASSLMVGQGPGELFF. CDR3 nucleotide sequence: TGTGCCAGCAGCTTAATGGTGGGACAGGGGCCCGGGGAGCTGTTTTTT. Full variable domain (remainder filled in from reference TRBV11-2 and TRBJ2-2): EAGVAQSPRYKIIEKRQSVAFWCNPISGHATLYWYQQILGQGPKLLIQFQNNGVVDDSQLPKDRFSAERLKGVDSTLKIQPAKLEDSAVYLCASSLMVGQGPGELFFGEGSRLTVL.